This TCR beta chain originates from a study of identical twins. General study points: Invariant cells of the MAIT and iNKT types might have partly distorted the zero-insertion analyses.

CDR1 SSHAT and CDR2 FNYEAQ come from the germline V gene (reference sequence). This CDR3 region has 15 residues. After removal of 5 bases from V and 5 bases from J, the junction contained 8 bases not matched to a gene. The authors used template switching to add a universal primer site and gave cDNA unique molecular identifiers. TCRdb passed the 5' RACE reads through MiXCR, listing each CDR3 protein once. The sample shows around 530,000 distinct CDR3 sequences, roughly 15% of them seen only once. As regards this clonotype: Its matching antigen is unknown.

These same records also appear under a second study, on yellow fever vaccine responses in identical twins.

The TCR originated in a woman aged 18-29 years in good health. Sequencing input: CD4+ T cells sorted from blood. The chain is built from TRBV7-7 and TRBJ2-2, with 7 positions matching TRBD2. The CDR3 region has the DNA TGTGCCAGCAGCGCGGGCCACGGGGGGACCGGGGAGCTGTTTTTT. Protein sequence: CASSAGHGGTGELFF.